The 17 T cell receptor beta chains below were found in one sample sequenced in a study of T-cell memory formation after mild COVID-19. TCRdb re-derived calls from the 5' RACE reads in MiXCR, one entry per CDR3 protein. The data hold about 350,000 distinct CDR3 sequences, with around 13% observed a single time. Sequenced sample: PBMCs or a T cell subset sorted from them (not recorded which). These receptors all come from a man between 18 and 35 years old who had mild COVID-19 (a few samples of this study predate the infection). Cell type and time point are not known.

The chain carries TRBV5-6 and TRBJ1-3, with D tentatively TRBD1 (5 bases). The ends were cut back, 3 bases at V and 0 bases at J, with 13 bases in the middle. Germline V CDR1 and CDR2: SGHDT, YYEEEE. The CDR3 extends over 16 amino acids. CDR3 sequence (DNA): TGTGCCAGCAGCTCGCCGGGACGGAGCTCTGGAAACACCATATATTTT. Translation: CASSSPGRSSGNTIYF.

This chain connects TRBV6-5 to TRBJ1-2, with D unclear. With 8 bases removed from V and 0 bases from J, the gap between germline ends came to 16 bases. The CDR3 is made up of 15 amino acids. Per the germline V gene, CDR1 is MNHEY and CDR2 is SVGAGI. The CDR3: CASGRSDDPNYGYTF. As DNA, the CDR3 is TGTGCCAGCGGGCGGTCAGACGATCCTAACTATGGCTACACCTTC.

This clonotype has ten or more counts. The gene calls are TRBV5-1 and TRBJ2-5, with D possibly being TRBD2 (6 bases). Looked up from germline, CDR1 is SGHRS and CDR2 is YFSETQ. The CDR3 sequence is 14 residues long. Trimming took 0 bases from V and 3 from J, leaving 9 bases between them. CDR3 nucleotide sequence: TGCGCCAGCAGCTTGGGGACTACTAAAGAGACCCAGTACTTC. It specifies CASSLGTTKETQYF.

The rearrangement links TRBV10-3 to TRBJ2-1; D may be TRBD1 (5 bases). V gave up 6 bases and J gave up 3 bases, with 18 bases separating them. This CDR3 contains 16 residues. CDR1 is ENHRY, CDR2 SYGVKD, per germline. This chain's CDR3 is CAIRDLQGTDYNEQFF. In DNA form, the CDR3 reads TGTGCCATCAGGGATCTCCAGGGTACGGACTACAATGAGCAGTTCTTC.

In this sample, this clonotype turned up a few times. The chain couples TRBV9 to TRBJ1-4; D remains ambiguous. CDR1 is SGDLS, CDR2 YYNGEE, per germline. This CDR3 comprises 14 residues. V was shortened by 2 bases and J by 7 bases, with 12 bases between the two germline ends. The CDR3, as DNA: TGTGCCAGCAGCGTCGATTTAGGTAGTGAAAAACTGTTTTTT. This codes for CASSVDLGSEKLFF.

Concerning this clonotype itself: The junction does not match germline at one end; this may be a read error. The chain links TRBV3-1 to TRBJ2-2; TRBD2 aligns across 7 bases. CDR3 size: 15 residues. From germline, CDR1 is LGHDT and CDR2 YNNKEL (reference sequence). CDR3 in DNA: TGTGCCACCAGCCAGGGAGGGCCCAGGAACGGGGAGCTGTTTTTT. Translation: CATSQGGPRNGELFF.

This clonotype has just a few counts. The chain recombines TRBV5-1 with TRBJ1-2; D is unclear. Deletions cut 1 base from V and 8 bases from J, with 15 bases between. CDR1 is SGHRS and CDR2 is YFSETQ in the germline V gene. CDR3 length: 14 residues. CDR3 sequence reads: CASSLTRSASGYTF. CDR3 nucleotide sequence: TGCGCCAGCAGCTTGACAAGGTCGGCCTCCGGCTACACCTTC.

The J gene is TRBJ1-4, the V gene TRBV7-9; D may be TRBD1 (6 bases). V shed 1 base and J shed 5 bases, with 11 bases lying between them. CDR1 is SEHNR, CDR2 FQNEAQ, per germline (reference sequence). CDR3 length: 15 residues. In DNA, the CDR3 is TGTGCCAGCAGCTTAGGGGGACAAAGCAATGAAAAACTGTTTTTT. This codes for CASSLGGQSNEKLFF.

V gene TRBV5-1 combines with J gene TRBJ1-5; 7 bases are shared with TRBD1. The CDR3 sequence is 15 residues long. Germline V gene lookup returns CDR1 SGHRS and CDR2 YFSETQ. J gave up 4 bases and V 5 bases, and 9 bases lay outside the gene matches. CDR3 sequence: CASSAGQGGNQPQHF. The CDR3 DNA is TGCGCCAGCAGTGCCGGGCAGGGGGGAAATCAGCCCCAGCATTTT.

The rearrangement uses TRBV7-9 and TRBJ2-3; a possible D gene is TRBD2 (6 bases). Germline values: CDR1 SEHNR, CDR2 FQNEAQ (reference sequence). Trimming took 5 bases from V and 6 from J, leaving 18 bases between them. CDR3 size: 15 residues. This CDR3 reads CASSPLAGSMDTQYF. In nucleotides, the CDR3 is TGTGCCAGCAGCCCTCTTGCGGGGTCCATGGATACGCAGTATTTT.

This clonotype was seen only a few times. The chain has TRBV12-3 or TRBV12-4 and TRBJ2-3, with TRBD2 matching 11 bases. V gave up 4 bases and J gave up 6 bases; unmatched junction bases: 9. The CDR3 length is 16 residues. In DNA form, the CDR3 reads TGTGCCAGCAGTTCCCTCTTAGCGGGGGGGCGTGATACGCAGTATTTT. It yields the protein CASSSLLAGGRDTQYF.

The V call is TRBV12-3 or TRBV12-4, the J call TRBJ2-3, with D perhaps TRBD2 (5 bases). The CDR3 loop spans 14 amino acids. Trimming left V 8 bases short and J 5 bases short, with 17 bases between. CDR3 DNA sequence: TGTGCCAGCGATCGGACTTTCAGGCAAGATACGCAGTATTTT. It is translated as CASDRTFRQDTQYF.

The chain combines TRBV24-1 with TRBJ2-2; weak D call: TRBD1 (6 bases). Germline V gene data show CDR1 as KGHDR and CDR2 as SFDVKD. Trimming pared 3 bases from V and 0 bases from J, leaving 13 bases between. This CDR3 contains 17 residues. The CDR3 coding sequence is TGTGCCACCAGTGATACTGCGGACAGTGCGAACACCGGGGAGCTGTTTTTT. It yields the protein CATSDTADSANTGELFF.

The J gene is TRBJ2-5, the V gene TRBV27, with D tentatively TRBD2 (7 bases). The CDR3 spans 14 residues. Germline CDR1 reads MNHEY; CDR2 reads SMNVEV (reference sequence). Deletions cut 6 bases from V and 6 bases from J, with 17 bases between. The CDR3 region is CASSTGGRQKTQYF. CDR3 coding DNA: TGTGCCAGCAGCACGGGGGGCCGGCAGAAGACCCAGTACTTC.

The rearrangement joins TRBV4-2 to TRBJ1-1; TRBD1 might be the D (6 bases). V was trimmed by 1 base and J by 9 bases, leaving 12 bases between them. Germline CDR1 LGHNA, CDR2 YNFKEQ. There are 13 residues in the CDR3. The CDR3 is CASSQAGTGKAFF. The CDR3 DNA is TGTGCCAGCAGCCAAGCAGGAACAGGGAAAGCTTTCTTT.

A few counts support this clonotype. This chain links TRBV4-3 with TRBJ1-1, with 7 bases aligning to TRBD1. There are 10 residues in the CDR3. V was pared by 7 bases and J by 9 bases, with 2 bases of the junction left unmatched. Germline CDR1 LGHNA, CDR2 YSLEER. This CDR3 reads CASKDRKAFF. For the CDR3, the DNA is TGCGCCAGCAAGGACAGGAAAGCTTTCTTT.

This clonotype was seen more than once but under ten times. The chain has TRBV12-3 or TRBV12-4 and TRBJ2-2; D remains unclear. Trimming shortened V by 6 bases and J by 1 base, and 6 bases separated the two germline ends. The length of the CDR3 is 13 residues. The CDR3 reads CASSTENTGELFF. CDR3 in DNA: TGTGCCAGCAGCACAGAGAACACCGGGGAGCTGTTTTTT.